Each of the 9 T cell receptor beta chains below was sequenced from the same sample in a study of OX40 agonist ivuxolimab in advanced cancers. Clones were read by immunoSEQ multiplex PCR, and TCRdb kept only the in-frame ones, dropping some. This table has around 100,000 clones, roughly nine tenths appearing once. The sample here was CD4+ or CD8+ T cells sorted from blood, taken in a trial of the OX40 agonist ivuxolimab. These receptors were obtained from an adult with an advanced solid tumor such as melanoma, head and neck, liver or kidney cancer.

The genes are TRBV5-1 and TRBJ1-3; possible D gene TRBD1, 6 bases. Germline V gene sequence: CDR1 SGHRS, CDR2 YFSETQ. V dropped 0 bases and J dropped 0 bases, with 13 bases sitting between them. The length of the CDR3 is 17 residues. CDR3 sequence reads: CASSLARGQHSGNTIYF. CDR3 nucleotides: TGCGCCAGCAGCTTGGCCAGGGGACAACACTCTGGAAACACCATATATTTT.

V and J are TRBV4-2 and TRBJ1-5; D is unclear. The V and J ends lost 2 bases and 0 bases respectively, with 17 bases between them. The CDR3 runs 18 residues. Germline-derived CDR1 and CDR2 are LGHNA and YNFKEQ. CDR3 protein: CASSQSWARQYSNQPQHF. CDR3 coding DNA: TGTGCCAGCAGCCAATCATGGGCCCGGCAATATAGCAATCAGCCCCAGCATTTT.

The J gene is TRBJ2-3, the V gene TRBV19, with D perhaps matching TRBD2 (6 bases). In germline, CDR1 is LNHDA, CDR2 SQIVND (reference sequence). The CDR3 spans 14 residues. Between the trimmed V and J ends, which lost 5 bases and 8 bases, there was a span of 17 bases. For the CDR3, the DNA is TGTGCCAGTAGTGCCTCCGCGGGACTCTCTACGCAGTATTTT. Translated: CASSASAGLSTQYF.

The V gene is TRBV21-1, the J gene TRBJ2-1; TRBD2, the D gene given by the table, was not confirmed from the DNA. TRBV21-1 is annotated as a pseudogene. CDR3 length equals 15 residues. The CDR3 loop reads CASSQPGLLYNEQFF. The DNA for the CDR3 is TGTGCCAGCAGCCAACCGGGACTACTCTACAATGAGCAGTTCTTC.

V is TRBV2 and J is TRBJ1-5; D gene uncertain. This CDR3 has 16 residues. The germline gives CDR1 SNHLY, CDR2 FYNNEI. Trimming stripped 2 bases from V and 1 base from J, with 12 bases between. The CDR3 sequence is CASSEFAGGSNQPQHF. The DNA for the CDR3 is TGTGCCAGCAGTGAATTCGCGGGTGGAAGCAATCAGCCCCAGCATTTT.

The chain joins TRBV4-2 to TRBJ1-4; possibly TRBD1 for D (5 bases). CDR3 length equals 15 residues. Trimming left V 4 bases short and J 3 bases short, with 12 bases between. Germline values: CDR1 LGHNA, CDR2 YNFKEQ. The CDR3 nucleotides read TGTGCCAGCAGCCGTGGCGGGGCAGCTAATGAAAAACTGTTTTTT. It yields the protein CASSRGGAANEKLFF.

The rearrangement joins TRBV29-1 to TRBJ2-1, with 9 bases lining up with TRBD1. Germline CDR1 reads SQVTM; CDR2 reads ANQGSEA. CDR3 size: 13 residues. V was clipped by 1 base and J by 6 bases; unmatched bases: 1. The chain's CDR3 is CSVEGTGVNEQFF. CDR3 DNA sequence: TGCAGCGTTGAAGGGACAGGGGTCAATGAGCAGTTCTTC.

The chain carries TRBV5-1 and TRBJ2-4; D perhaps matches TRBD2 (6 bases). CDR3 length: 14 residues. CDR1 SGHRS and CDR2 YFSETQ come from the germline V gene. The V and J ends lost 3 bases and 0 bases respectively, with 7 bases between them. DNA of the CDR3: TGCGCCAGCAGCTCGGGGGAAGCCAAAAACATTCAGTACTTC. Its translation: CASSSGEAKNIQYF.

The rearrangement uses TRBV2 and TRBJ2-2, with 7 bases matching TRBD1. This CDR3 is 14 amino acids long. V shed 8 bases and J 3 bases; nucleotides not matched to a gene: 6. Germline values: CDR1 SNHLY, CDR2 FYNNEI. CDR3 DNA sequence: TGTGCCAGCTGTACAGGGGTCGACACCGGGGAGCTGTTTTTT. Translation gives CASCTGVDTGELFF.